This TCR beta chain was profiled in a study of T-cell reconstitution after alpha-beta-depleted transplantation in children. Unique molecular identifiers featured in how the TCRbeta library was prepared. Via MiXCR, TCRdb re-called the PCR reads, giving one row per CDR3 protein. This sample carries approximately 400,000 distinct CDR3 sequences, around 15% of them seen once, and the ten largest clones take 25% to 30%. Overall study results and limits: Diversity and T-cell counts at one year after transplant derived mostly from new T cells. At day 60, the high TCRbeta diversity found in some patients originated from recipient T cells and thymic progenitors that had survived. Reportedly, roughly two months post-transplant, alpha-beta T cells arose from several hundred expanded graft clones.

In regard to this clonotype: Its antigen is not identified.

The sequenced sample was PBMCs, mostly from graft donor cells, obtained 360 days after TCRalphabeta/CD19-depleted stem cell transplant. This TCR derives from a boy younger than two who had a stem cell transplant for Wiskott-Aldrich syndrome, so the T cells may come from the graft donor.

The CDR3 is CSAGQGVYQETQYF. The CDR3, as DNA: TGCAGTGCTGGACAGGGGGTGTACCAAGAGACCCAGTACTTC. The genes are TRBV20-1 and TRBJ2-5; 10 positions agree with TRBD1. From germline, CDR1 is DFQATT and CDR2 SNEGSKA (reference sequence). The trim removed 5 bases at V and 0 bases at J, leaving 3 bases unmatched. The length of the CDR3 is 14 residues.